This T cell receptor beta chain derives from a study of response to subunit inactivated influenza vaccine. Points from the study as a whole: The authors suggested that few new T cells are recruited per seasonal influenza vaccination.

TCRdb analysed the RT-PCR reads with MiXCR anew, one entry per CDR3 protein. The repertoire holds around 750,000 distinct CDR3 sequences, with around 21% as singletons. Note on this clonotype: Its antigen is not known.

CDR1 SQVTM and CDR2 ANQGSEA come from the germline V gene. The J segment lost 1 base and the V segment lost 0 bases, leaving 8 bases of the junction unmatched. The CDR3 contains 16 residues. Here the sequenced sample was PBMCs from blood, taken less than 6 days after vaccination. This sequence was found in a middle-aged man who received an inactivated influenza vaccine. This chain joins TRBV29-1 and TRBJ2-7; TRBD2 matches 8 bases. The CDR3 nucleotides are TGCAGCGTTGAAGAGCGAAGTAGCGGGAATTCCTACGAGCAGTACTTC. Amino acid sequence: CSVEERSSGNSYEQYF.